What follows are 8 T cell receptor beta chains derived from one specimen sequenced in a study of blood T cell repertoires in COVID-19. TCRdb's copy holds only in-frame clones and misses some; the assay was immunoSEQ multiplex PCR. The repertoire includes roughly 250,000 clones, around 89% of them detected once, and 1% to 1.5% sits in the top ten. Sequencing was performed on PBMCs or T cells enriched from blood (not recorded which). The source of these receptors is a woman between 35 and 50 years old with acute COVID-19.

The rearrangement joins TRBV25-1 to TRBJ1-3; unclear D gene. The germline V and J ends were trimmed by 5 bases and 0 bases, with 8 bases remaining between them. Germline CDR1 reads MGHDK; CDR2 reads SYGVNS. CDR3 length: 14 residues. The CDR3 sequence is CASSRSFSGNTIYF. The CDR3 DNA reads as TGTGCCAGCAGTCGGTCTTTCTCTGGAAACACCATATATTTT.

The rearrangement links TRBV9 to TRBJ2-3; no clear D gene. There are 14 residues in the CDR3. V lost 0 bases to trimming and J lost 2 bases, with 7 bases between them. The V gene's germline CDR1 is SGDLS and CDR2 YYNGEE. The CDR3 DNA sequence: TGTGCCAGCAGCGTAGAAGCGTACACAGATACGCAGTATTTT. Translating gives CASSVEAYTDTQYF.

The chain recombines TRBV7-2 with TRBJ1-5; D is perhaps TRBD1 (5 bases). The CDR3 covers 13 residues. The ends were cut back, 6 bases at V and 7 bases at J, with 13 bases in the middle. Germline V gene lookup returns CDR1 SGHTA and CDR2 FQGNSA. CDR3 residues: CASSRQFGQPQHF. The DNA for the CDR3 is TGTGCCAGCAGTCGACAGTTTGGGCAGCCCCAGCATTTT.

In DNA, the CDR3 is TGTGCCAGCAGCGTCAGGGTTTCTGCCGAGCAGTACTTC. It yields the protein CASSVRVSAEQYF. V is TRBV7-8 and J is TRBJ2-7; D might be TRBD1 (5 bases). Germline CDR1 SGHVS, CDR2 FQNEAQ. The CDR3 sequence is 13 residues long. Trimming took 5 bases from V and 6 from J, leaving 14 bases between them.

J is TRBJ2-1 and V is TRBV24-1, with TRBD2 identical over 14 bases. Per the germline V gene, CDR1 is KGHDR and CDR2 is SFDVKD. V lost 4 bases to trimming and J lost 9 bases; unmatched junction nucleotides: 7. CDR3 length: 16 residues. Written as DNA, the CDR3 is TGTGCCACCAGTGACGAGACTAGCGGGAGGGCCCCTGAGCAGTTCTTC. Translated: CATSDETSGRAPEQFF.

The V and J genes are TRBV5-6 and TRBJ2-3, with 13 bases matching TRBD2. CDR3 length: 17 amino acids. CDR1 SGHDT and CDR2 YYEEEE come from the germline V gene. After removal of 3 bases from V and 5 bases from J, the junction contained 9 bases not matched to a gene. The CDR3 here is CASSSRLAGGWGDTQYF. In DNA, the CDR3 is TGTGCCAGCAGCTCCCGACTAGCGGGAGGTTGGGGAGATACGCAGTATTTT.

The genes are TRBV4-2 and TRBJ1-1; 7 nucleotides align to TRBD1. The V segment lost 3 bases and the J segment 7 bases; nucleotides outside the gene matches: 20. Germline V gene sequence: CDR1 LGHNA, CDR2 YNFKEQ. CDR3 length: 18 residues. The CDR3 loop reads CASSHNPFGSTRGDEAFF. For the CDR3, the DNA is TGTGCCAGCAGCCATAATCCTTTCGGTTCTACCAGGGGGGATGAAGCTTTCTTT.

J is TRBJ2-2 and V is TRBV5-4; possible D gene TRBD1, 5 bases. Germline CDR1 and CDR2: SGHNT and YYREEE (reference sequence). Trimming cost V 0 bases and J 7 bases, with 13 bases left between them. CDR3 length: 15 amino acids. CDR3 loop: CASSLGGRAGGELFF. The DNA for the CDR3 is TGTGCCAGCAGCTTGGGGGGCAGGGCCGGCGGGGAGCTGTTTTTT.